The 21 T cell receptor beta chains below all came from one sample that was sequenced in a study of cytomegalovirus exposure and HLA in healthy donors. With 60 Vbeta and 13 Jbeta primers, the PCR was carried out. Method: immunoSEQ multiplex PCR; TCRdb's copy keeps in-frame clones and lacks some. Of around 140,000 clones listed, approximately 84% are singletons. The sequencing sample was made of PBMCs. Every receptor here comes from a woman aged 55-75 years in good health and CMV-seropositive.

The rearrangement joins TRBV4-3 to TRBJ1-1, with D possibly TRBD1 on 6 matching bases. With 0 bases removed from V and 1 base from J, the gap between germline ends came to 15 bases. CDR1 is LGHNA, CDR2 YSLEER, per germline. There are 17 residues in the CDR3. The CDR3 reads CASSQDQGPSWNTEAFF. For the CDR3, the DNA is TGCGCCAGCAGCCAAGATCAGGGGCCATCCTGGAACACTGAAGCTTTCTTT.

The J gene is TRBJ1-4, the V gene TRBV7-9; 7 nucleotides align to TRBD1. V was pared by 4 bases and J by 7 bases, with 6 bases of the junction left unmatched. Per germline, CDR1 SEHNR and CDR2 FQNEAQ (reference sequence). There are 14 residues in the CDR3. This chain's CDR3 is CASSSFQGGEKLFF. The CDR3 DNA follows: TGTGCCAGCAGCTCCTTCCAGGGGGGTGAAAAACTGTTTTTT.

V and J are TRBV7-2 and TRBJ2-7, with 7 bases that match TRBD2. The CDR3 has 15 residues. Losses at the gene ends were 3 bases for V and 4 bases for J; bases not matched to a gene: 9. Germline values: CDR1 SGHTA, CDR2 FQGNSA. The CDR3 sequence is CASSFTRLADYEQYF. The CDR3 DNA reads TGTGCCAGCAGCTTCACAAGACTAGCAGATTACGAGCAGTACTTC.

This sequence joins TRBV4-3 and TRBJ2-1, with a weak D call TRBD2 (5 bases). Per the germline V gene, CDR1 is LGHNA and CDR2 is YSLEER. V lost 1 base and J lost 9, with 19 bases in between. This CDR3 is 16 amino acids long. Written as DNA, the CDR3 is TGCGCCAGCAGCCAAGGGACTCGAACGGAATCTCTTGAGCAGTTCTTC. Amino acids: CASSQGTRTESLEQFF.

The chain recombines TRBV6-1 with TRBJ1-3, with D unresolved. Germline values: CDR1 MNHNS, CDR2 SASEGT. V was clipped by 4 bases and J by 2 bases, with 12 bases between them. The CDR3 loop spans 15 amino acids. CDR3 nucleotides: TGTGCCAGCAGTGGAGGGAAGGTTCCTGGAAACACCATATATTTT. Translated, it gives CASSGGKVPGNTIYF.

The CDR3 DNA reads as TGTGCCAGCAGCTCGTTTAGCGGGAGCTCCTACAATGAGCAGTTCTTC. Protein product: CASSSFSGSSYNEQFF. The chain employs TRBV7-9 and TRBJ2-1, with 9 bases identical to TRBD2. The CDR3 runs 16 residues. Looked up from germline, CDR1 is SEHNR and CDR2 is FQNEAQ (reference sequence). Trimming at V came to 4 bases and at J to 0 bases, leaving 4 bases not matched to a gene. The complete variable domain, with remaining parts taken from reference TRBV7-9 and TRBJ2-1, reads DTGVSQNPRHKITKRGQNVTFRCDPISEHNRLYWYRQTLGQGPEFLTYFQNEAQLEKSRLLSDRFSAERPKGSFSTLEIQRTEQGDSAMYLCASSSFSGSSYNEQFFGPGTRLTVL.

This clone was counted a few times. The CDR3 spells CSTRTGTAEAFF. The DNA for the CDR3 is TGCAGCACGAGGACAGGCACGGCTGAAGCTTTCTTT. The chain has TRBV29-1 and TRBJ1-1, with 7 bases aligning to TRBD1. CDR1 is SQVTM and CDR2 is ANQGSEA in the germline V gene. The CDR3 covers 12 residues. V gave up 8 bases and J gave up 6 bases; unmatched junction bases: 9. Full variable domain (rest looked up from reference TRBV29-1 and TRBJ1-1): SAVISQKPSRDICQRGTSLTIQCQVDSQVTMMFWYRQQPGQSLTLIATANQGSEATYESGFVIDKFPISRPNLTFSTLTVSNMSPEDSSIYLCSTRTGTAEAFFGQGTRLTVV.

The CDR3 protein is CASSPSQRPETQYF. CDR3 nucleotide sequence: TGTGCCAGCAGCCCCTCCCAGAGGCCAGAGACCCAGTACTTC. V is TRBV9 and J is TRBJ2-5; D not certain. This CDR3 has 14 amino acids. Between the trimmed V and J ends, which lost 4 bases and 4 bases, there was a span of 14 bases. Germline V gene sequence: CDR1 SGDLS, CDR2 YYNGEE.

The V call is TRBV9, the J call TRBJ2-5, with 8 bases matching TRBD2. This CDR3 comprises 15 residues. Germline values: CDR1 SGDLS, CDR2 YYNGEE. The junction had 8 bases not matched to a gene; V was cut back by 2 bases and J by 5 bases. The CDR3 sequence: CASSVGLGRWETQYF. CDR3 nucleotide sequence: TGTGCCAGCAGCGTGGGACTAGGTCGGTGGGAGACCCAGTACTTC. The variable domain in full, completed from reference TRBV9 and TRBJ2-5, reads DSGVTQTPKHLITATGQRVTLRCSPRSGDLSVYWYQQSLDQGLQFLIQYYNGEERAKGNILERFSAQQFPDLHSELNLSSLELGDSALYFCASSVGLGRWETQYFGPGTRLLVL.

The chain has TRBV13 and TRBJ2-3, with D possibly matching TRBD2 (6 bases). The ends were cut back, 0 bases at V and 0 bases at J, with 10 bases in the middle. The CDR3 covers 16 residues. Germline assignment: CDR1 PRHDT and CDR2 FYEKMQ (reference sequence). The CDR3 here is CASSLGGLESTDTQYF. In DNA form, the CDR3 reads TGTGCCAGCAGCTTAGGGGGACTTGAAAGCACAGATACGCAGTATTTT.

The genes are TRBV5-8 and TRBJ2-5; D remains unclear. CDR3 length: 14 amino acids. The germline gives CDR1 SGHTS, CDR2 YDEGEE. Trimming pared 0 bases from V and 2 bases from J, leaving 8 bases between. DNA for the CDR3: TGTGCCAGCAGCTTGGACTACACTCAAGAGACCCAGTACTTC. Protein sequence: CASSLDYTQETQYF. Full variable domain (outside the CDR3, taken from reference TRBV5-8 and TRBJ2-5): EAGVTQSPTHLIKTRGQQATLRCSPISGHTSVYWYQQALGLGLQFLLWYDEGEERNRGNFPPRFSGRQFPNYSSELNVNALELEDSALYLCASSLDYTQETQYFGPGTRLLVL.

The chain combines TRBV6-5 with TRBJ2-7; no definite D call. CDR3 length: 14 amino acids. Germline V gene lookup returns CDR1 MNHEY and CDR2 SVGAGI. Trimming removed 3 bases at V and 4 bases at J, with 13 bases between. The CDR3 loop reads CASSYSAADYEQYF. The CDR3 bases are TGTGCCAGCAGTTATTCGGCGGCCGATTACGAGCAGTACTTC.

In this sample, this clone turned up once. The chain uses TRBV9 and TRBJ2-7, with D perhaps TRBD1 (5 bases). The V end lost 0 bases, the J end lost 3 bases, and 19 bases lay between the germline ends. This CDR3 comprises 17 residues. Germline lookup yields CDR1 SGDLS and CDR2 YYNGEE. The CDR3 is CASSVGPQPRQNYEQYF. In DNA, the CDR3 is TGTGCCAGCAGCGTAGGTCCTCAACCGAGACAGAACTACGAGCAGTACTTC.

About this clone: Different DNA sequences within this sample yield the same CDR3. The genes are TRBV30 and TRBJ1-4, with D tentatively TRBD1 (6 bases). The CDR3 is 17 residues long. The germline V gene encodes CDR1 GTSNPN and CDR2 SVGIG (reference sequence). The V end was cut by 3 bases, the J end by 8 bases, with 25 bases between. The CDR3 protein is CAWSATMRGGRREKLFF. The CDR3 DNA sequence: TGTGCCTGGAGCGCGACCATGAGGGGGGGGCGTCGGGAAAAACTGTTTTTT.

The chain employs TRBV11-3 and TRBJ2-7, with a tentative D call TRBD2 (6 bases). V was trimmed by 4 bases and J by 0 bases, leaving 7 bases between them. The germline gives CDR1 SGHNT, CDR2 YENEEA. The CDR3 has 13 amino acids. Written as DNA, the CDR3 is TGTGCCAGCAGCTGGGAGGCCTCCTACGAGCAGTACTTC. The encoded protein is CASSWEASYEQYF.

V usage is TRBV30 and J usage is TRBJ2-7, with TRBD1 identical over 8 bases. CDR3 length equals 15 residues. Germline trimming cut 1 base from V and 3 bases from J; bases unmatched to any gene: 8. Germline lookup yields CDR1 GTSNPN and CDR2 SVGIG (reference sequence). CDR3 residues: CAWSAPEGQVYEQYF. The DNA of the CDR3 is TGTGCCTGGAGTGCCCCTGAGGGACAGGTCTACGAGCAGTACTTC. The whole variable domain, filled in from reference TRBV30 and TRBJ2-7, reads SQTIHQWPATLVQPVGSPLSLECTVEGTSNPNLYWYRQAAGRGLQLLFYSVGIGQISSEVPQNLSASRPQDRQFILSSKKLLLSDSGFYLCAWSAPEGQVYEQYFGPGTRLTVT.

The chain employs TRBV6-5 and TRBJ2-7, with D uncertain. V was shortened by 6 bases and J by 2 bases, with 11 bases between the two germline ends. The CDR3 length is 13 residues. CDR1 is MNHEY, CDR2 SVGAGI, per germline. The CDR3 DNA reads TGTGCCAGCAGCCGAGAACCGGCCTACGAGCAGTACTTC. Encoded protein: CASSREPAYEQYF.

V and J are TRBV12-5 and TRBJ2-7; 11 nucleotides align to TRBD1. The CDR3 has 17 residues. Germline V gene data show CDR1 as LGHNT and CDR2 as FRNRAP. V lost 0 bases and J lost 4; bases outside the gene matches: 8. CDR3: CASGLVSGTGGSYEQYF. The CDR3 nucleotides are TGTGCTAGTGGTTTGGTCTCCGGGACAGGGGGATCGTACGAGCAGTACTTC.

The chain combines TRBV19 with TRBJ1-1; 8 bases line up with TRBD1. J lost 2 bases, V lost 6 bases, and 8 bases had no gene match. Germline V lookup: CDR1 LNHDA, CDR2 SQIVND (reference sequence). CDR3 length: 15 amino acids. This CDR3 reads CASRTGTGRNTEAFF. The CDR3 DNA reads TGTGCCAGTAGAACCGGGACAGGTCGAAACACTGAAGCTTTCTTT.

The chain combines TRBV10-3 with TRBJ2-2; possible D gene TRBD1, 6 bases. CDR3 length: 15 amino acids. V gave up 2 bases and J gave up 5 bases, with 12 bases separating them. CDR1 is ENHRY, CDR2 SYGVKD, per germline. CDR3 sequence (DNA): TGTGCCATCAGTGAGGGGCAGGGGACGACCGGGGAGCTGTTTTTT. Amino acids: CAISEGQGTTGELFF.

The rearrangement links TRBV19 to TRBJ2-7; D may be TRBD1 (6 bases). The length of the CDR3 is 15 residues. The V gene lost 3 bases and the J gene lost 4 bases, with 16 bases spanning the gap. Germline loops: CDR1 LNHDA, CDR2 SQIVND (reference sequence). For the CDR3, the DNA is TGTGCCAGTAGTATCGAGGGACAACCCGGGTACGAGCAGTACTTC. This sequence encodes CASSIEGQPGYEQYF.